This T cell receptor (beta chain) stems from a study of blood T cell repertoires in COVID-19. The V and J ends lost 5 bases and 4 bases, in that order; junction bases with no gene match: 5. Germline assignment: CDR1 MNHEY and CDR2 SVGAGI. CDR3 length: 15 residues. Generated by immunoSEQ multiplex PCR, the TCRdb table keeps only in-frame clones and is missing some. Of some 180,000 clones listed, roughly 84% are singletons. In terms of age and location, participants ranged from roughly 18 to 100 years and lived in under 30 US areas. Assignment of participants to cohorts was predicated upon participant-reported clinical history.

This TCR was recovered from a woman in her thirties who had been exposed to COVID-19. Sequencing was done on a sample of PBMCs or T cells enriched from blood (not recorded which). This sequence joins TRBV6-5 and TRBJ2-3; 11 bases fit TRBD2. CDR3 bases: TGTGCCAGCAGTCTATTAGCGGGGGGGCCAGATACGCAGTATTTT. It codes for CASSLLAGGPDTQYF.